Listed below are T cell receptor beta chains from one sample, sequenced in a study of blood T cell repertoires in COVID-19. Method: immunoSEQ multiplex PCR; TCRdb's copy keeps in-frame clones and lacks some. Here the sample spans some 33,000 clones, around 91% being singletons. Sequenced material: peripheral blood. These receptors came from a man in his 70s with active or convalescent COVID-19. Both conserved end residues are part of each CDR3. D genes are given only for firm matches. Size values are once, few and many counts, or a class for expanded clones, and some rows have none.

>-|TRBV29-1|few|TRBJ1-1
TGCAGCGTCCAAGGGATTACAGGGCTGGGGACTGAAGCTTTCTTT
CSVQGITGLGTEAFF
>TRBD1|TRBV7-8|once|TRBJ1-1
TGTGCCAGCAGCCGCCGGGACAGGGGGTCCACTGAAGCTTTCTTT
CASSRRDRGSTEAFF
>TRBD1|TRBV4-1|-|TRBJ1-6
TGCGCCAGCAGCCAGATGACAGGGAATTCACCCCTCCACTTT
CASSQMTGNSPLHF
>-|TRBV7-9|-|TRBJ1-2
TGTGCCAGCAGCTTAGAAGTTGGACGGGGCTATGGCTACACCTTC
CASSLEVGRGYGYTF
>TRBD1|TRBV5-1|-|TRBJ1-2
TGCGCCAGCAGCCTGACCCCAGGGGGCTATGGCTACACCTTC
CASSLTPGGYGYTF
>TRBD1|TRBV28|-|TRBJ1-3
TGTGCCAGCAGTTTTGGTGGGACAGGGCTAAACTCTGGAAACACCATATATTTT
CASSFGGTGLNSGNTIYF
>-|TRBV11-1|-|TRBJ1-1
TGTGCCAGCAGCTCAACAGACATGAACACTGAAGCTTTCTTT
CASSSTDMNTEAFF
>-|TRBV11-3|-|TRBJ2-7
TGTGCCAGCAGCTTAGGACAGGATAGCCTGCAGTACTTC
CASSLGQDSLQYF
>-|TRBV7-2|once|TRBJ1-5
TGTGCCAGCAGCTACAGGCAAAATCAGCCCCAGCATTTT
CASSYRQNQPQHF
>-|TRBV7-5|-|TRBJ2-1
TGTGTCAGAAGTTCACTAGACAATGAGCAGTTCTTC
CVRSSLDNEQFF
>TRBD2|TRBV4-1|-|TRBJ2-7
TGCGCCAGCAGCCAAAGACACGGACTAGCGGGGGCCTACGAGCAGTACTTC
CASSQRHGLAGAYEQYF
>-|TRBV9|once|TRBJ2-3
TGTGCCAGCAGCCAGGGGGGATGGACAGATACGCAGTATTTT
CASSQGGWTDTQYF
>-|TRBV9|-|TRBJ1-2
TGTGCCAGCAGCCCACAGACAGGCAACTATGGCTACACCTTC
CASSPQTGNYGYTF
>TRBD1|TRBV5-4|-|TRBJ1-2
TGTGCCAGCAGCTTGAGTGGGACAGCGGCTGGCTACACCTTC
CASSLSGTAAGYTF
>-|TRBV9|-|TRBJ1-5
TGTGCCAGCAGCGTAGCGGGACTCAGCAATCAGCCCCAGCATTTT
CASSVAGLSNQPQHF
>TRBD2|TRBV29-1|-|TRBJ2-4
TGCAGCGTTGAAGCGGGGGGGGAAAACATTCAGTACTTC
CSVEAGGENIQYF
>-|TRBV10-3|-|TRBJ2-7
TGTGCCATCAGGGGAATGGGGGGTGATTACGAGCAGTACTTC
CAIRGMGGDYEQYF
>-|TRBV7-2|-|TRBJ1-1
TGTGCCAGCAGCTTCTGGGGCTGGCAAACTGAAGCTTTCTTT
CASSFWGWQTEAFF
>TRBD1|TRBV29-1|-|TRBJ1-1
TGCAGCGCCAGGTCCGGACAGGGTCTTCGAGCTTTCTTT
CSARSGQGLRAFF
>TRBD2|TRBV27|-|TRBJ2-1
TGTGCCAGCCGGACTAGCATAACCTACAATGAGCAGTTCTTC
CASRTSITYNEQFF
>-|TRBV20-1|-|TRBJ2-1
TGCAGTGCTAGTTTACGTGGAGCGGTCTCCTACAATGAGCAGTTCTTC
CSASLRGAVSYNEQFF
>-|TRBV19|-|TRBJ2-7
TGTGCCAGTAGTTATAACAACAGGGGGGGAGGATACGAGCAGTACTTC
CASSYNNRGGGYEQYF
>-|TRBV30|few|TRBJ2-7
TGTGCCTGGAGTCCAGGCCCTGGGGAGCAGTACTTC
CAWSPGPGEQYF
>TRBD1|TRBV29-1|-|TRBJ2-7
TGCAGCGTTGGGGCCGGGACAGGGATGTCCTACGAGCAGTACTTC
CSVGAGTGMSYEQYF
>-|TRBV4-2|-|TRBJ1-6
TGTGCCAGCAGCCAAGCCCCGAATTCACCCCTCCACTTT
CASSQAPNSPLHF
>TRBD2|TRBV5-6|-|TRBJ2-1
TGTGCCAGCAGGGGACTTGGCGCGGGAGGTTACAATGAGCAGTTCTTC
CASRGLGAGGYNEQFF
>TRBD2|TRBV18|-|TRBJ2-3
TGTGCCAGCTCCCCTACCCGACTAGCGGGCACAGATACGCAGTATTTT
CASSPTRLAGTDTQYF
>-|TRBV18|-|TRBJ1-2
TGTGCCAGCTCCCCCAATAGGGGGAAGGGCTATGGCTACACCTTC
CASSPNRGKGYGYTF
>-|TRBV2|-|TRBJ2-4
TGTGCCAGCGGGGGGATAGATAACATTCAGTACTTC
CASGGIDNIQYF
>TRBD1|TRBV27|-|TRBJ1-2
TGTGCCAGCAGACGGACAGGGGGGTATGGCTACACCTTC
CASRRTGGYGYTF
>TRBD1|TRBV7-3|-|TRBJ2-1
TGTGCCAGCAGCCCAGGGACAGGGGTTTACAATGAAGAGCAGTTCTTC
CASSPGTGVYNEEQFF
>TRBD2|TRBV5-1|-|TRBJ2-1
TGCGCCAGCAGCTTTTCGACTAGCCTCAATGAGCAGTTCTTC
CASSFSTSLNEQFF
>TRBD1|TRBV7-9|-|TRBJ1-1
TGTGCCAGCAGCGCCTACAGGGGTGGCACTGAAGCTTTCTTT
CASSAYRGGTEAFF
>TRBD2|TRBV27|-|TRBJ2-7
TGTGCCAGCAGTTTATCGGGACTAGCGGTTACCTACGAGCAGTACTTC
CASSLSGLAVTYEQYF
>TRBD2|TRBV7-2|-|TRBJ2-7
TGTGCCAGCAGCTTCTCCGGGACTAGCGGCTTCACCTACGAGCAGTACTTC
CASSFSGTSGFTYEQYF
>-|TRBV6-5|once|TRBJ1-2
TGTGCCAGCACCCGGGGGGACTATGGCTACACCTTC
CASTRGDYGYTF
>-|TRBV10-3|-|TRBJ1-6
TGTGCCATCAGTGAAAACAGGGAGAATTCACCCCTCCACTTT
CAISENRENSPLHF
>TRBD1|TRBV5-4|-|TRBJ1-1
TGTGCCAGCAGCCTGGACAGGGGGAGAGGAGCTTTCTTT
CASSLDRGRGAFF
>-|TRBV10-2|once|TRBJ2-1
TGCGCCAGCAGTGAGAACCGGGGCTCCTACAATGAGCAGTTCTTC
CASSENRGSYNEQFF
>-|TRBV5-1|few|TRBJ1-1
TGCGCCAGCAGCTTGGTTCGAGCGGGAGGCACTGAAGCTTTCTTT
CASSLVRAGGTEAFF
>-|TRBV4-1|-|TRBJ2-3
TGCGCCAGCAGCCTAGGTGGAGAGTCAGATACGCAGTATTTT
CASSLGGESDTQYF